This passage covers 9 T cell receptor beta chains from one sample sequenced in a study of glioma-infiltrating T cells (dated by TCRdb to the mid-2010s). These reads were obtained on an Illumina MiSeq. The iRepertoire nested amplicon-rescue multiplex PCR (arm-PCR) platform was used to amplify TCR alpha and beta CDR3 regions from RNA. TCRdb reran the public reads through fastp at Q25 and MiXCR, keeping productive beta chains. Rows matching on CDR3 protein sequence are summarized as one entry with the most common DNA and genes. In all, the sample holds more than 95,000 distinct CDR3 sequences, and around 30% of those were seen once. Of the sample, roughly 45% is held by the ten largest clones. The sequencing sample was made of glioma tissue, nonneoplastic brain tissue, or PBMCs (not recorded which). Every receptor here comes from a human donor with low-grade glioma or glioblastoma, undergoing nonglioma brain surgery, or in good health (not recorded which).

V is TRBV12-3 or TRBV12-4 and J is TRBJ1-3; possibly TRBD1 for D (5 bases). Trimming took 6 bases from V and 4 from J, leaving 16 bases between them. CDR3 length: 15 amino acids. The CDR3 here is CASSPGTRGGNTIYF. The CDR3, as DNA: TGTGCCAGCAGCCCCGGGACTCGGGGGGGAAACACCATATATTTT.

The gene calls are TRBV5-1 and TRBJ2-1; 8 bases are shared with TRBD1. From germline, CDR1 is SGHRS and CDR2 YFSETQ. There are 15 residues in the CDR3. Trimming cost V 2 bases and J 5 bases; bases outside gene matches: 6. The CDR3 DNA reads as TGCGCCAGCAGCTTCGTGGGGGACAGGCACAATGAGCAGTTCTTC. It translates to CASSFVGDRHNEQFF.

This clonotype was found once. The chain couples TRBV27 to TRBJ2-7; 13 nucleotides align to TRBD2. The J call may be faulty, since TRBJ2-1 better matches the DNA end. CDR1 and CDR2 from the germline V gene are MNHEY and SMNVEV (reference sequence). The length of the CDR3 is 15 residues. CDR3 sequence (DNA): TGTGCCAGCAGCCCAACTAGCGGGGGGGCTGATGAGCAGTTCTTC. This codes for CASSPTSGGADEQFF.

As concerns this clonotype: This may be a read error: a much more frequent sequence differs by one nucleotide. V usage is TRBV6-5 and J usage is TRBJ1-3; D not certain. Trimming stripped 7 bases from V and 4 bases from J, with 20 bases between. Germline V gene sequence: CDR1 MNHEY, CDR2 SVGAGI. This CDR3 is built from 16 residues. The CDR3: CASIRTFISAGNTIYF. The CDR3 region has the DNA TGTGCCAGCATTCGTACCTTCATATCGGCCGGAAACACCATATATTTT.

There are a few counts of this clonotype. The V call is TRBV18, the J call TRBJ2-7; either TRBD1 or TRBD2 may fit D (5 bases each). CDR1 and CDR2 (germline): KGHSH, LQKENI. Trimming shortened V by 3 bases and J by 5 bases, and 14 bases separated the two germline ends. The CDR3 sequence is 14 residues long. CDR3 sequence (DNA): TGTGCCAGCTCACCGGACGGGACCCTCCACGAGCAGTACTTC. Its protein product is CASSPDGTLHEQYF.

The CDR3 sequence is CASSPGPGWNTEAFF. DNA of the CDR3: TGTGCCAGCAGCCCCGGCCCAGGGTGGAACACTGAAGCTTTCTTT. The J gene is TRBJ1-1, the V gene TRBV5-4; a weak D match, TRBD1 (5 bases). V was pared by 4 bases and J by 1 base, with 14 bases between. Germline V lookup: CDR1 SGHNT, CDR2 YYREEE (reference sequence). This CDR3 has 15 residues.

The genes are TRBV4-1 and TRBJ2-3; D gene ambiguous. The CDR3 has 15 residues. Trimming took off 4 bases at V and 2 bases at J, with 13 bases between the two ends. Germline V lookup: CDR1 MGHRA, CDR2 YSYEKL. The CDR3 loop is CASSPQERNTDTQYF. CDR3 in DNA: TGCGCCAGCAGCCCCCAGGAAAGGAACACAGATACGCAGTATTTT.

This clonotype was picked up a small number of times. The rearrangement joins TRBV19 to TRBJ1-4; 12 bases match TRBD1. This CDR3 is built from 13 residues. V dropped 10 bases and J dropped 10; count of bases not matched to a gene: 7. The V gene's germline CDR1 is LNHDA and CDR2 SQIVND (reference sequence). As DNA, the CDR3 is TGTGCCACCTCCGGGACAGGGGGCCGAAAACTGTTTTTT. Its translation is CATSGTGGRKLFF.

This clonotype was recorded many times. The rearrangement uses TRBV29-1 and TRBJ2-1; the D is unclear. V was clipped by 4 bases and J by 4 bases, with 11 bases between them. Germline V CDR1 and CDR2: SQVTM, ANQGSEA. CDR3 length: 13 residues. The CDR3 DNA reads TGCAGCGTTGCTAGAGGCTATTACAATGAGCAGTTCTTC. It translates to CSVARGYYNEQFF.